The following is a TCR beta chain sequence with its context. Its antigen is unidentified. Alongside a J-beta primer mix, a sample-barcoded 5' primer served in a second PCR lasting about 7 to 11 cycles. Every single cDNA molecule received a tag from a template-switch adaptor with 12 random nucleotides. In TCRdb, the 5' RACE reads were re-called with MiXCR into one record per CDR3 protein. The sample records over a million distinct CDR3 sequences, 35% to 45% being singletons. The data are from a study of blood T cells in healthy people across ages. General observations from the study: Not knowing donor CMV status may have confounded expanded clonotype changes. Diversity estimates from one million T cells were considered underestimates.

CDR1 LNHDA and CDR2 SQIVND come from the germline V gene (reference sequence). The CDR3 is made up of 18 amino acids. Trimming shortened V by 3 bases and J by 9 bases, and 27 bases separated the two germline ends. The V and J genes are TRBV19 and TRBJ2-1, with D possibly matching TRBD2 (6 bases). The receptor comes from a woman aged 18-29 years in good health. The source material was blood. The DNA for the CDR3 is TGTGCCAGTAGTATTTTCGGTCGAGGGGAGGTCGACTACGGTGAGCAGTTCTTC. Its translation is CASSIFGRGEVDYGEQFF.